This T cell receptor beta chain comes out of a study of cytomegalovirus exposure and HLA in healthy donors. Overall study context: Among over 300 genotyped donors, more than 65% fell in the Caucasian-associated ancestry cluster. General study results and limits: More clonal expansion characterized HLA-associated TCR beta chains than equally common others in a later analysis. An apparent linkage of common viral pathogens to several of the most significant clusters emerged in a later analysis. Earlier results showed most TCR beta V segments being productive about 90% or about 30% of the time.

In the case of this clone: As yet, its antigen is unknown.

Both 60 Vbeta primers and 13 Jbeta primers went into the PCR. The protocol was immunoSEQ multiplex PCR, while the TCRdb copy is restricted to in-frame clones and leaves out a portion. The data contain about 85,000 clones, 60% to 80% of them singletons. The sequence came from a woman between 50 and 59 years old in good health and CMV-seropositive. Sample: PBMCs.

The CDR3 is CASSVVGEQYF. The CDR3, as DNA: TGTGCCAGCAGTGTGGTCGGCGAGCAGTACTTC. This chain links TRBV2 with TRBJ2-7; D unresolved. Looked up from germline, CDR1 is SNHLY and CDR2 is FYNNEI. This CDR3 is built from 11 residues. Trimming left V 4 bases short and J 6 bases short, with 7 bases between.